Included here is one T cell receptor (beta chain) sequence, with context. The T cells that were sequenced for TCR beta were CD8+ and CD4+ cells from blood. The CD8+ and CD4+ T cells were isolated magnetically using a negative isolation approach, whereas the TEMRA cells were enriched by FACS. The record originates from a study of CD8 T cells in Susac syndrome. Random hexamers were used to reverse transcribe the RNA input (about 0.45 to 1 ug). Across 54 Vbeta and 13 Jbeta, immunoSEQ multiplex PCR amplified TCR beta CDR3. TCRdb re-called the immunoSEQ multiplex PCR reads with MiXCR, one entry per CDR3 protein. Altogether more than 95,000 distinct CDR3 sequences are present, approximately 93% being singletons, with the ten largest covering approximately 0.29%. CDR1 and CDR2 from the germline V gene are MNHEY and SMNVEV (reference sequence). The CDR3 loop spans 14 amino acids. Trimming cost V 4 bases and J 2 bases; bases outside gene matches: 2.

The rearrangement uses TRBV27 and TRBJ1-2; TRBD1 matches 9 bases. Sequencing used CD8+ T cells from PBMCs. The clonotype originates from a human donor with multiple sclerosis. The CDR3 DNA is TGTGCCAGCAGTTGGGACAGGGCGAACTATGGCTACACCTTC. Its translation: CASSWDRANYGYTF.